This is a list of T cell receptor beta chains from one sample in a study of OX40 agonist ivuxolimab in advanced cancers. TCRdb's table, derived via immunoSEQ multiplex PCR, lists solely in-frame clones and lacks some. The sample lists 40,000 to 55,000 clones, around 85% occurring once. Sequenced here: CD4+ or CD8+ T cells sorted from blood, sampled in a trial of the OX40 agonist ivuxolimab. These receptors all come from an adult with an advanced solid tumor such as melanoma, head and neck, liver or kidney cancer. CDR3s include the opening cysteine and the closing phenylalanine or tryptophan. The D gene is left open where the match is weak. The size entry is marked missing in some rows and otherwise reads once, few, many or a size class.

v_call: TRBV9
d_call: NA
j_call: TRBJ1-2
clone_size: NA
cdr3_aa: CASSAWDGFSGYTF
cdr3_nt: TGTGCCAGCAGCGCCTGGGACGGCTTTTCCGGCTACACCTTC

v_call: TRBV5-4
d_call: TRBD1
j_call: TRBJ1-1
clone_size: once
cdr3_aa: CASSLITGGVTEAFF
cdr3_nt: TGTGCCAGCAGCCTAATAACAGGGGGCGTCACTGAAGCTTTCTTT

v_call: TRBV11-3
d_call: TRBD1
j_call: TRBJ2-2
clone_size: NA
cdr3_aa: CASSLTPPGTGGTGELFF
cdr3_nt: TGTGCCAGCAGCTTAACGCCACCCGGGACAGGGGGCACCGGGGAGCTGTTTTTT

v_call: TRBV2
d_call: NA
j_call: TRBJ1-3
clone_size: once
cdr3_aa: CASRPGLSGNTIYF
cdr3_nt: TGTGCCAGCAGACCAGGCCTCTCTGGAAACACCATATATTTT

v_call: TRBV6-6
d_call: NA
j_call: TRBJ2-7
clone_size: NA
cdr3_aa: CASSSGRSSYEQYF
cdr3_nt: TGTGCCAGCAGTTCGGGCCGTAGCTCCTACGAGCAGTACTTC

v_call: TRBV27
d_call: TRBD1
j_call: TRBJ1-2
clone_size: few
cdr3_aa: CASSPIDRAGNYGYTF
cdr3_nt: TGTGCCAGCAGTCCCATAGACAGGGCCGGGAACTATGGCTACACCTTC

v_call: TRBV7-6
d_call: TRBD1
j_call: TRBJ2-2
clone_size: NA
cdr3_aa: CASSYRTGGELFF
cdr3_nt: TGTGCCAGCAGCTACCGGACAGGCGGGGAGCTGTTTTTT

v_call: TRBV7-2
d_call: NA
j_call: TRBJ2-3
clone_size: NA
cdr3_aa: CASSWTPGGDTQYF
cdr3_nt: TGTGCCAGCAGCTGGACTCCAGGCGGAGATACGCAGTATTTT

v_call: TRBV14
d_call: NA
j_call: TRBJ2-1
clone_size: NA
cdr3_aa: CASSHWRGVPGQNEQFF
cdr3_nt: TGTGCCAGCAGCCATTGGAGAGGGGTCCCTGGTCAGAATGAGCAGTTCTTC

v_call: TRBV5-1
d_call: NA
j_call: TRBJ2-1
clone_size: NA
cdr3_aa: CASSLGLIDEQFF
cdr3_nt: TGCGCCAGCAGCTTGGGACTAATCGATGAGCAGTTCTTC

v_call: TRBV10-2
d_call: NA
j_call: TRBJ1-1
clone_size: NA
cdr3_aa: CASSIFRVQLTEAFF
cdr3_nt: TGCGCCAGCAGTATTTTCAGGGTGCAGCTGACTGAAGCTTTCTTT

v_call: TRBV11-2
d_call: NA
j_call: TRBJ2-7
clone_size: NA
cdr3_aa: CASSLVSTQGGYEQYF
cdr3_nt: TGTGCCAGCAGCTTAGTATCGACGCAGGGAGGCTACGAGCAGTACTTC

v_call: TRBV25-1
d_call: NA
j_call: TRBJ2-5
clone_size: NA
cdr3_aa: CASSDGGAETQYF
cdr3_nt: TGTGCCAGCAGTGACGGGGGAGCAGAGACCCAGTACTTC

v_call: TRBV28
d_call: NA
j_call: TRBJ1-6
clone_size: NA
cdr3_aa: CASYTDLGPYNSPLHF
cdr3_nt: TGTGCCAGCTACACCGATTTGGGCCCCTATAATTCACCCCTCCACTTT

v_call: TRBV9
d_call: TRBD2
j_call: TRBJ2-5
clone_size: NA
cdr3_aa: CASSKTSGGWKTQYF
cdr3_nt: TGTGCCAGCAGCAAGACTAGCGGGGGGTGGAAGACCCAGTACTTC

v_call: TRBV6-6
d_call: NA
j_call: TRBJ1-2
clone_size: NA
cdr3_aa: CASTLQITYGYTF
cdr3_nt: TGTGCCAGCACCCTCCAGATAACTTATGGCTACACCTTC

v_call: TRBV30
d_call: NA
j_call: TRBJ1-6
clone_size: NA
cdr3_aa: CAWSLRGYNSPLHF
cdr3_nt: TGTGCCTGGAGTTTAAGGGGGTATAATTCACCCCTCCACTTT

v_call: TRBV28
d_call: TRBD1
j_call: TRBJ1-2
clone_size: NA
cdr3_aa: CASSSSQGAEGYTF
cdr3_nt: TGTGCCAGCAGTTCCTCACAGGGGGCTGAGGGCTACACCTTC

v_call: TRBV7-3
d_call: NA
j_call: TRBJ1-2
clone_size: NA
cdr3_aa: CASSLSGGRGYGYTF
cdr3_nt: TGTGCCAGCAGCTTAAGTGGGGGGCGCGGCTATGGCTACACCTTC

v_call: TRBV27
d_call: NA
j_call: TRBJ1-6
clone_size: NA
cdr3_aa: CASTLGRPGNSPLHF
cdr3_nt: TGTGCCAGCACCCTTGGGAGGCCTGGCAATTCACCCCTCCACTTT

v_call: TRBV11-2
d_call: NA
j_call: TRBJ2-2
clone_size: once
cdr3_aa: CASSQGSRGSNTGELFF
cdr3_nt: TGTGCCAGCAGCCAAGGGAGCAGGGGATCGAACACCGGGGAGCTGTTTTTT

v_call: TRBV6-1
d_call: TRBD1
j_call: TRBJ1-5
clone_size: NA
cdr3_aa: CASRGQGNQPQHF
cdr3_nt: TGTGCCAGCAGGGGACAGGGCAATCAGCCCCAGCATTTT

v_call: TRBV19
d_call: NA
j_call: TRBJ2-3
clone_size: few
cdr3_aa: CASSYNREGTQYF
cdr3_nt: TGTGCCAGTAGTTATAACAGGGAGGGTACGCAGTATTTT

v_call: TRBV2
d_call: NA
j_call: TRBJ1-6
clone_size: NA
cdr3_aa: CASHAGERSPLHF
cdr3_nt: TGTGCCAGCCACGCGGGGGAGAGGTCACCCCTCCACTTT

v_call: TRBV18
d_call: NA
j_call: TRBJ2-4
clone_size: NA
cdr3_aa: CASSREGYDKNIQYF
cdr3_nt: TGTGCCAGCTCACGGGAAGGGTATGACAAAAACATTCAGTACTTC